These T cell receptor beta chains were read from a single sample in a study of beta chain features in type 1 diabetes. Repertoires were generated with immunoSEQ multiplex PCR, while TCRdb's copy carries only in-frame clones and drops some. The sample includes tens of thousands of clones, roughly two fifths of them seen just once. Sequenced input: Tregs from blood. The receptor set was obtained from a young man with type 1 diabetes. The CDR3 runs from the conserved cysteine through the conserved F or W. The order of the fields is CDR3 DNA, CDR3 protein, J gene, V gene, clone size, CDR3 length, D gene. A D gene is named only where the DNA matches it firmly. A row's size may be missing; if present it is once, few, many or a size class.

DNA: TGTGCCAGCTCCGAGGGGGGGGATCAGCCCCAGCATTTT
CDR3: CASSEGGDQPQHF
J: TRBJ1-5
V: TRBV18
size: -
length: 13
D: -

DNA: TGTGCCAGCAGCACAGGGGGGAGCTCCTACGAGCAGTACTTC
CDR3: CASSTGGSSYEQYF
J: TRBJ2-7
V: TRBV7-2
size: -
length: 14
D: TRBD1

DNA: TGTGCCAGCAGCTACTACAATGAGCAGTTCTTC
CDR3: CASSYYNEQFF
J: TRBJ2-1
V: TRBV2
size: -
length: 11
D: -

DNA: TGTGCCAGCAGCTCCCCCCGTGGAAAGGCAGGGTACACCGGGGAGCTGTTTTTT
CDR3: CASSSPRGKAGYTGELFF
J: TRBJ2-2
V: TRBV7-9
size: -
length: 18
D: -

DNA: TGTGCCAGTAGTAGCCCCCGAAACAGCTACACAGATACGCAGTATTTT
CDR3: CASSSPRNSYTDTQYF
J: TRBJ2-3
V: TRBV19
size: -
length: 16
D: -

DNA: TGTGCCAGCAATAGACGGGGAATGAACACTGAAGCTTTCTTT
CDR3: CASNRRGMNTEAFF
J: TRBJ1-1
V: TRBV2
size: -
length: 14
D: -

DNA: TGCGCCAGCAGCCAGTACCAAGAGACCCAGTACTTC
CDR3: CASSQYQETQYF
J: TRBJ2-5
V: TRBV5-1
size: -
length: 12
D: -

DNA: TGTGCCAGCAGCTTTCCAGCGGGAGAGGGAGATACGCAGTATTTT
CDR3: CASSFPAGEGDTQYF
J: TRBJ2-3
V: TRBV5-6
size: few
length: 15
D: TRBD2

DNA: TGCGCCAGCAGCTTGGTCGGCTCCGGGGAGCCCCAGCATTTT
CDR3: CASSLVGSGEPQHF
J: TRBJ1-5
V: TRBV5-1
size: once
length: 14
D: -

DNA: TGCAGCGTTCTTAGTTACACCGGGGAGCTGTTTTTT
CDR3: CSVLSYTGELFF
J: TRBJ2-2
V: TRBV29-1
size: -
length: 12
D: -

DNA: TGTGCCAGCAGTTCTAGACAGGGGGTTAAAGGGGATGGCTACACCTTC
CDR3: CASSSRQGVKGDGYTF
J: TRBJ1-2
V: TRBV28
size: -
length: 16
D: TRBD1

DNA: TGTGCCAGCAGCTCCGGAGGCATGGAGACCCAGTACTTC
CDR3: CASSSGGMETQYF
J: TRBJ2-5
V: TRBV7-2
size: -
length: 13
D: -

DNA: TGTGCCAGCAGCTTAGCCGCGGGGAGCTCCTACAATGAGCAGTTCTTC
CDR3: CASSLAAGSSYNEQFF
J: TRBJ2-1
V: TRBV7-8
size: -
length: 16
D: -

DNA: TGCAGCGTTGCCGTAGGGGATTCCCAGCCCCAGCATTTT
CDR3: CSVAVGDSQPQHF
J: TRBJ1-5
V: TRBV29-1
size: few
length: 13
D: -

DNA: TGTGCCAGCAGCTTAGGGGAAGGGACTAGCAATGAGCAGTTCTTC
CDR3: CASSLGEGTSNEQFF
J: TRBJ2-1
V: TRBV7-9
size: few
length: 15
D: TRBD2

DNA: TGTGCCAGCAGCGTAGGACAGTTAGTTGAGACCCAGTACTTC
CDR3: CASSVGQLVETQYF
J: TRBJ2-5
V: TRBV9
size: few
length: 14
D: -

DNA: TGTGCCAGCTCAGAGCGCAGCTTAGCGGGACTCTCCTACAATGAGCAGTTCTTC
CDR3: CASSERSLAGLSYNEQFF
J: TRBJ2-1
V: TRBV2
size: -
length: 18
D: TRBD2

DNA: TGTGCCAGCAGCTCCGGGACTAGTCCCGGGGAGCTGTTTTTT
CDR3: CASSSGTSPGELFF
J: TRBJ2-2
V: TRBV11-2
size: -
length: 14
D: TRBD2

DNA: TGCGCCAGCAGCACCCTGACAGGGGACAATGAGCAGTTCTTC
CDR3: CASSTLTGDNEQFF
J: TRBJ2-1
V: TRBV5-1
size: few
length: 14
D: TRBD1

DNA: TGTGCCAGCAGCTCCAGACAGCAAGAGACCCAGTACTTC
CDR3: CASSSRQQETQYF
J: TRBJ2-5
V: TRBV7-9
size: -
length: 13
D: -

DNA: TGTGCCAGCAGCGCCACAGATTGGGGAGGCGGGGAGCTGTTCTTT
CDR3: CASSATDWGGGELFF
J: TRBJ2-2
V: TRBV6-1
size: -
length: 15
D: -

DNA: TGTGCCAGCAGCCAAGGGCTCAGGGGAGCCCACTACGAGCAGTACTTC
CDR3: CASSQGLRGAHYEQYF
J: TRBJ2-7
V: TRBV14
size: few
length: 16
D: -

DNA: TGTGCCAGCAGCTTGGCTTTAGCGGCCTCCTACAATGAGCAGTTCTTC
CDR3: CASSLALAASYNEQFF
J: TRBJ2-1
V: TRBV5-4
size: few
length: 16
D: -

DNA: TGTGCCAGCTCGCCTAGCGGTAACACCGGGGAGCTGTTTTTT
CDR3: CASSPSGNTGELFF
J: TRBJ2-2
V: TRBV18
size: -
length: 14
D: TRBD2

DNA: TGTGCCACTGTCAGGTCAGAGTACCAAGAGACCCAGTACTTC
CDR3: CATVRSEYQETQYF
J: TRBJ2-5
V: TRBV10-3
size: -
length: 14
D: -

DNA: TGTGCCAGCTCACCGGGACAGACGTATGGCTACACCTTC
CDR3: CASSPGQTYGYTF
J: TRBJ1-2
V: TRBV18
size: -
length: 13
D: TRBD1

DNA: TGCGCCAGCAGCCAACCCCGGGACAGGGGGCTGAAGACCCAGTACTTC
CDR3: CASSQPRDRGLKTQYF
J: TRBJ2-5
V: TRBV4-1
size: -
length: 16
D: TRBD1

DNA: TGTGCCAGCAGCTTACAGGGGGCTGAAGGGGAAAAACTGTTTTTT
CDR3: CASSLQGAEGEKLFF
J: TRBJ1-4
V: TRBV7-2
size: few
length: 15
D: TRBD1

DNA: TGTGCCAGCAGCCAGAACAGGGGACATGGCTACACCTTC
CDR3: CASSQNRGHGYTF
J: TRBJ1-2
V: TRBV7-2
size: once
length: 13
D: TRBD1

DNA: TGTGCCAGCTCCGGACAGTATCAGCCCCAGCATTTT
CDR3: CASSGQYQPQHF
J: TRBJ1-5
V: TRBV28
size: few
length: 12
D: -